This T cell receptor beta chain came from a study of OX40 agonist ivuxolimab in advanced cancers. General study points: Dosing at 0.1 to 3.0 mg/kg was accompanied by clonal expansion of CD4+ and CD8+ blood T cells by week 6.

The method was immunoSEQ multiplex PCR; TCRdb's version includes in-frame clones alone and lacks a portion of them. The sample yields tens of thousands of clones, roughly 90% seen once. For this clone: Its antigen is unidentified.

CDR3 length equals 14 residues. The ends lost 6 bases at V and 1 base at J; junction bases unmatched: 7. Per germline, CDR1 SGHDT and CDR2 YYEEEE. At cycle 4 day 1, cycle 7 day 1, and baseline, blood was sampled. The chain joins TRBV5-6 to TRBJ2-7, with 7 nucleotides matching TRBD1. The receptor was derived from an adult with an advanced solid tumor such as melanoma, head and neck, liver or kidney cancer. The sample in question was CD4+ or CD8+ T cells sorted from blood, obtained in a trial of the OX40 agonist ivuxolimab. CDR3 loop: CASTGQVFSYEQYF. As DNA, the CDR3 is TGTGCCAGCACCGGACAGGTTTTTTCCTACGAGCAGTACTTC.